This T cell receptor (beta chain) was identified during a study of technical replicates of blood from a handful of donors. The method was immunoSEQ multiplex PCR; TCRdb's version includes in-frame clones alone and lacks a portion of them. The sample lists about 12,000 clones, around 96% occurring once. The TCR originated in a human donor in good health. The sequencing input was PBMCs.

In nucleotides, the CDR3 is TGTGCCAGCAGCCAACAGGGGGCTTCCTACAATGAGCAGTTCTTC. Protein: CASSQQGASYNEQFF. The chain has TRBV7-9 and TRBJ2-1; 9 bases map to TRBD1. Germline V gene sequence: CDR1 SEHNR, CDR2 FQNEAQ (reference sequence). The CDR3 sequence is 15 residues long. V lost 5 bases and J lost 1; bases outside the gene matches: 3. The complete variable domain, with remaining parts taken from reference TRBV7-9 and TRBJ2-1, reads DTGVSQNPRHKITKRGQNVTFRCDPISEHNRLYWYRQTLGQGPEFLTYFQNEAQLEKSRLLSDRFSAERPKGSFSTLEIQRTEQGDSAMYLCASSQQGASYNEQFFGPGTRLTVL.